This T cell receptor (beta chain) was identified in a study of T cells expressing NK-cell markers. Looking at the study overall: There were seven HCMV-seropositive donors and one seronegative donor among the eight sequenced.

As to this clonotype: No antigen is known for it.

Looked up from germline, CDR1 is MGHRA and CDR2 is YSYEKL. This CDR3 is built from 14 residues. Study observations and caveats: Clones of NKG2C+ T cells that had expanded were of unclear HCMV specificity. These clonotypes, the leaders elsewhere, also led the CD3+CD56-NKG2C+ fraction in a handful of donors.

A 5'RACE template switching approach incorporating UMIs was used to make TCR beta cDNA. For each CDR3 protein, TCRdb gives one entry from its re-call of the 5' RACE reads, without DNA. The ten top clones account for about 18%, within a sample of roughly 180,000 distinct CDR3 sequences. This TCR came from a woman aged 18 to 75 in good health. V gene TRBV4-1 combines with J gene TRBJ1-6. Specimen: blood T cells: a sorted CD56 or NKG2C T cell subset, CD4+ or CD8+ T cells, or bulk PBMC T cells (not recorded which). The CDR3 region is CASSQVARVSPLHF.